These 3 T cell receptor beta chains originate from one sample sequenced in a study of blood T cell repertoires in COVID-19. Assay used: immunoSEQ multiplex PCR; TCRdb lists only in-frame clones, some missing. The sample has about 240,000 clones, around four fifths seen once. What was sequenced was peripheral blood. The receptors originated from a woman aged 60 to 75 with active or convalescent COVID-19.

V is TRBV9 and J is TRBJ2-2; 10 bases fit TRBD1. Trimming cost V 4 bases and J 7 bases; bases outside gene matches: 4. This CDR3 is built from 14 residues. CDR1 SGDLS and CDR2 YYNGEE come from the germline V gene. CDR3 amino acids: CASSRQGAIGELFF. DNA for the CDR3: TGTGCCAGCAGCCGACAGGGGGCGATCGGGGAGCTGTTTTTT.

The chain recombines TRBV6-5 with TRBJ1-2; tentatively, D is TRBD1 (6 bases). The germline CDR1 and CDR2 sequences are MNHEY and SVGAGI. The CDR3 consists of 15 residues. V lost 8 bases, J lost 3 bases, and 19 bases lay in between. The CDR3 DNA reads as TGTGCCAGCCACACAGGGCCCAGCCTTGACTATGGCTACACCTTC. Translation gives CASHTGPSLDYGYTF.

J is TRBJ2-7 and V is TRBV12-3 or TRBV12-4; possibly TRBD1 for D (5 bases). V lost 5 bases, J lost 4 bases, and 9 bases lay in between. The CDR3 sequence is 12 residues long. CDR3 protein: CASSKYRYEQYF. CDR3 coding DNA: TGTGCCAGCAGTAAATACAGGTACGAGCAGTACTTC.